A selection of T cell receptor beta chains follows, all from one sample in a study of cytomegalovirus exposure and HLA in healthy donors. Clones were sequenced by immunoSEQ multiplex PCR, and TCRdb holds only the in-frame ones, with some missing. The sample has 65,000 to 85,000 clones; 68% are singletons. Sample: PBMCs. The source is a woman aged 25 to 45 in good health and CMV-seronegative. The CDR3 runs from the conserved cysteine through the conserved F or W. Each record gives: CDR3 length, clone size, V gene, D gene, J gene, CDR3 protein, CDR3 DNA. The D gene is left open where the match is weak. For some rows the clone size is stated as once, few or many, or as a class when expanded; others skip it.

14	NA	TRBV5-4	NA	TRBJ1-1	CASSGGGRGTEAFF	TGTGCCAGCAGCGGCGGGGGCCGAGGCACTGAAGCTTTCTTT
13	NA	TRBV6-5	TRBD2	TRBJ2-7	CASSRSGTYEQYF	TGTGCCAGCAGTAGAAGCGGGACTTACGAGCAGTACTTC
15	NA	TRBV5-1	NA	TRBJ2-3	CASSPGGPSTDTQYF	TGCGCCAGCAGCCCGGGGGGCCCTAGCACAGATACGCAGTATTTT
13	few	TRBV2	NA	TRBJ1-5	CASRQESSQPQHF	TGTGCCAGCAGACAGGAGAGTAGTCAGCCCCAGCATTTT
15	NA	TRBV6-6	TRBD2	TRBJ2-2	CASSYLAGTTGELFF	TGTGCCAGCAGTTACCTAGCGGGGACCACCGGGGAGCTGTTTTTT
15	NA	TRBV9	TRBD2	TRBJ2-3	CASSLAGQTRDTQYF	TGTGCCAGCAGCCTAGCGGGACAAACGCGGGATACGCAGTATTTT
14	NA	TRBV6-1	NA	TRBJ1-1	CASSEMGGLTEAFF	TGTGCCAGCAGTGAGATGGGGGGTCTTACTGAAGCTTTCTTT
13	NA	TRBV11-3	NA	TRBJ2-5	CASSLVIQETQYF	TGTGCCAGCAGCTTAGTAATCCAAGAGACCCAGTACTTC
14	NA	TRBV2	NA	TRBJ2-7	CASSSYLPPYEQYF	TGTGCCAGCAGTTCCTACCTCCCGCCTTACGAGCAGTACTTC
15	NA	TRBV9	TRBD2	TRBJ2-7	CASSPGGASSYEQYF	TGTGCCAGCAGCCCGGGGGGTGCCAGCTCCTACGAGCAGTACTTC
16	NA	TRBV6-6	TRBD2	TRBJ2-1	CASSYSLAGNYNEQFF	TGTGCCAGCAGTTACTCGCTAGCGGGGAACTACAATGAGCAGTTCTTC
16	NA	TRBV4-1	NA	TRBJ1-1	CASSAKFTEGNTEAFF	TGCGCCAGCAGCGCCAAGTTCACAGAAGGAAACACTGAAGCTTTCTTT
11	many	TRBV28	TRBD1	TRBJ2-7	CASSFGTAINF	TGTGCCAGCAGTTTCGGGACAGCGATCAACTTC
15	few	TRBV7-9	TRBD2	TRBJ2-7	CASSLVSGGAYEQYF	TGTGCCAGCAGCTTAGTTAGCGGGGGGGCCTACGAGCAGTACTTC
19	NA	TRBV19	TRBD2	TRBJ2-1	CASTQRPGLAGGLYNEQFF	TGTGCCAGTACGCAACGACCGGGACTAGCGGGGGGGCTTTACAATGAGCAGTTCTTC
15	NA	TRBV6-5	TRBD2	TRBJ2-5	CASSYFSGGQETQYF	TGTGCCAGCAGTTACTTTAGCGGGGGGCAAGAGACCCAGTACTTC
19	NA	TRBV5-1	TRBD2	TRBJ2-2	CASSGTTGGRQGGTGELFF	TGCGCCAGCAGCGGAACTACCGGGGGGAGGCAGGGAGGCACCGGGGAGCTGTTTTTT
16	NA	TRBV9	NA	TRBJ2-1	CASSATGDPSYNEQFF	TGTGCCAGCAGCGCTACGGGGGATCCATCCTACAATGAGCAGTTCTTC
13	few	TRBV7-9	NA	TRBJ2-5	CASSPGRRETQYF	TGTGCCAGCAGCCCGGGGAGGAGAGAGACCCAGTACTTC
14	few	TRBV5-5	TRBD2	TRBJ2-7	CASSSISGLHEQYF	TGTGCCAGCAGCTCAATTAGCGGGCTCCACGAGCAGTACTTC
16	NA	TRBV9	NA	TRBJ2-2	CASSFRWGGRTGELFF	TGTGCCAGCAGCTTCCGCTGGGGGGGCCGGACCGGGGAGCTGTTTTTT
14	NA	TRBV9	NA	TRBJ1-1	CASSVHSENTEAFF	TGTGCCAGCAGCGTCCACAGTGAGAACACTGAAGCTTTCTTT
18	NA	TRBV11-3	NA	TRBJ1-6	CASSPLGFTFSYNSPLHF	TGTGCCAGCAGCCCCCTCGGTTTCACCTTCTCCTATAATTCACCCCTCCACTTT
15	once	TRBV19	NA	TRBJ1-1	CASSQGLRRGTEAFF	TGTGCCAGTTCTCAGGGGCTGCGTCGGGGCACTGAAGCTTTCTTT
13	NA	TRBV5-1	NA	TRBJ2-7	CASSVEGTYEQYF	TGCGCCAGCAGCGTCGAGGGTACCTACGAGCAGTACTTC
11	NA	TRBV6-1	NA	TRBJ1-2	CASRFSYGYTF	TGTGCCAGCAGATTTAGTTATGGCTACACCTTC
14	NA	TRBV19	NA	TRBJ1-4	CASSPRRGGEKLFF	TGTGCCAGTAGTCCCCGCCGGGGGGGAGAAAAACTGTTTTTT
13	NA	TRBV12-2	NA	TRBJ2-7	CASRLVFPYEQYF	TGTGCAAGTCGCCTAGTGTTTCCCTACGAGCAGTACTTC
15	few	TRBV11-3	NA	TRBJ2-1	CASSFGSGGGNEQFF	NA
17	NA	TRBV18	TRBD1	TRBJ1-1	CASSPGQGSSRGTEAFF	TGTGCCAGCTCACCAGGACAGGGGTCTTCTAGAGGCACTGAAGCTTTCTTT
13	NA	TRBV7-9	TRBD2	TRBJ2-7	CASSRTSTYEQYF	TGTGCCAGCAGCCGGACTAGTACCTACGAGCAGTACTTC
13	once	TRBV2	NA	TRBJ2-7	CASSSTNSYEQYF	TGTGCCAGCAGCTCCACTAACTCCTACGAGCAGTACTTC
14	NA	TRBV5-6	TRBD1	TRBJ1-1	CASSLEGADTEAFF	TGTGCCAGCAGCTTAGAGGGGGCGGACACTGAAGCTTTCTTT
12	NA	TRBV6-5	NA	TRBJ1-2	CASSEQGYGYTF	TGTGCCAGCAGTGAACAGGGTTATGGCTACACCTTC
14	NA	TRBV2	TRBD1	TRBJ1-2	CASSARQGALGYTF	TGTGCCAGCAGTGCACGGCAGGGGGCGCTTGGCTACACCTTC
15	NA	TRBV5-1	TRBD1	TRBJ1-1	CASSRGGQGSPEAFF	TGCGCCAGCAGCCGCGGGGGACAGGGGTCCCCCGAAGCTTTCTTT
15	NA	TRBV4-1	NA	TRBJ2-7	CASSQSDSSSYEQYF	TGCGCCAGCAGCCAGAGTGACAGCAGCTCCTACGAGCAGTACTTC
15	few	TRBV19	TRBD1	TRBJ1-4	CASSPRTGRREKLFF	TGTGCCAGTAGTCCAAGGACAGGGCGACGTGAAAAACTGTTTTTT
17	NA	TRBV7-6	NA	TRBJ2-3	CASSLRPGTRSTDTQYF	TGTGCCAGCAGCTTGAGACCCGGGACAAGAAGCACAGATACGCAGTATTTT
14	NA	TRBV19	NA	TRBJ1-5	CATKDSWGNQPQHF	TGTGCCACCAAGGACAGTTGGGGGAACCAGCCCCAGCATTTT
14	NA	TRBV30	NA	TRBJ1-5	CAWSVLYSNQPQHF	TGTGCCTGGAGTGTACTCTACAGCAATCAGCCCCAGCATTTT
13	few	TRBV6-1	NA	TRBJ2-3	CASSQPGTDTQYF	TGTGCCAGCAGTCAACCAGGCACAGATACGCAGTATTTT
12	NA	TRBV30	NA	TRBJ1-4	CAWSEGGEGLFF	TGTGCCTGGAGCGAGGGGGGGGAAGGACTGTTTTTT
14	once	TRBV7-8	NA	TRBJ1-3	CASSAVGDGNTIYF	TGTGCCAGCAGCGCAGTCGGGGATGGAAACACCATATATTTT
14	few	TRBV11-2	TRBD1	TRBJ2-2	CASSYTGGPGELFF	TGTGCCAGCAGCTATACAGGGGGCCCCGGGGAGCTGTTTTTT
14	NA	TRBV2	NA	TRBJ2-2	CASSDGRRTGELFF	TGTGCCAGCAGTGATGGCAGGAGGACCGGGGAGCTGTTTTTT
14	NA	TRBV9	TRBD2	TRBJ2-7	CASSLGGLYHEQYF	TGTGCCAGCAGCCTCGGGGGACTATACCACGAGCAGTACTTC
15	few	TRBV7-8	TRBD1	TRBJ1-6	CASSLRTGSNSPLHF	TGTGCCAGCAGCTTAAGGACAGGGTCGAATTCACCCCTCCACTTT
14	NA	TRBV14	NA	TRBJ2-5	CASSQEGWGETQYF	TGTGCCAGCAGCCAGGAGGGCTGGGGGGAGACCCAGTACTTC
13	NA	TRBV10-3	NA	TRBJ2-1	CAISESRESEQFF	TGTGCCATCAGTGAGTCTCGGGAATCTGAGCAGTTCTTC
15	NA	TRBV7-2	NA	TRBJ1-6	CASSPQVGAGSPLHF	TGTGCCAGCAGCCCCCAGGTGGGGGCAGGCTCACCCCTCCACTTT
14	NA	TRBV4-1	NA	TRBJ1-3	CASSLVVSGNTIYF	TGCGCCAGCAGCCTGGTAGTCTCTGGAAACACCATATATTTT
15	few	TRBV7-9	TRBD1	TRBJ2-3	CASSLGDRDTDTQYF	TGTGCCAGCAGCTTAGGGGACAGGGACACAGATACGCAGTATTTT
15	NA	TRBV2	TRBD1	TRBJ2-7	CASSERDRAWYEQYF	TGTGCCAGCAGTGAAAGGGACAGGGCTTGGTACGAGCAGTACTTC
13	NA	TRBV6-5	TRBD1	TRBJ1-2	CASSGQGGYGYTF	TGTGCCAGCAGCGGACAGGGGGGATATGGCTACACCTTC
15	NA	TRBV6-5	NA	TRBJ2-1	CASSYDGGRYNEQFF	TGTGCCAGCAGTTACGACGGGGGGCGCTACAATGAGCAGTTCTTC
13	NA	TRBV9	TRBD1	TRBJ1-1	CASSPNPGGEAFF	TGTGCCAGCAGCCCCAACCCAGGGGGTGAAGCTTTCTTT
14	NA	TRBV6-1	NA	TRBJ2-7	CASSEREKAYEQYF	TGTGCCAGCAGTGAGAGGGAGAAGGCCTACGAGCAGTACTTC